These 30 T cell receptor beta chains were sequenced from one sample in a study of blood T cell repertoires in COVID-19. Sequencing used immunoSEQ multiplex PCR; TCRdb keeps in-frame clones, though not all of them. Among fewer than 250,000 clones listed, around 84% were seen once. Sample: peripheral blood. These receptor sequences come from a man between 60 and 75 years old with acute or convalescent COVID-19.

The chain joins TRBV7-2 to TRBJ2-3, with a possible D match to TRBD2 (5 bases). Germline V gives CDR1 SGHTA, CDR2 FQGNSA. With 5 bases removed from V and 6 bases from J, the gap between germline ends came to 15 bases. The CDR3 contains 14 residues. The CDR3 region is CASSPVFSADTQYF. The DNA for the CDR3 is TGTGCCAGCAGCCCCGTTTTTAGCGCCGATACGCAGTATTTT.

The CDR3 region is CASSLRGQGSGNTIYF. The CDR3 nucleotides read TGTGCCAGCTCACTTAGGGGACAGGGCTCTGGAAACACCATATATTTT. This rearrangement joins TRBV9 to TRBJ1-3, with 9 bases aligning to TRBD1. J lost 0 bases, V lost 7 bases, and 8 bases had no gene match. Per the germline V gene, CDR1 is SGDLS and CDR2 is YYNGEE. This CDR3 region has 16 residues.

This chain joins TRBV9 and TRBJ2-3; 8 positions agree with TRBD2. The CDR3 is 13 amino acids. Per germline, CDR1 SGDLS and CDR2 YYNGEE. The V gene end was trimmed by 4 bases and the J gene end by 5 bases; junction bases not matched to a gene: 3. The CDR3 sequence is CASSPGGGDTQYF. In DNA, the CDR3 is TGTGCCAGCAGCCCCGGGGGGGGAGATACGCAGTATTTT. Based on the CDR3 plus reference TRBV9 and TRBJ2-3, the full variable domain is DSGVTQTPKHLITATGQRVTLRCSPRSGDLSVYWYQQSLDQGLQFLIQYYNGEERAKGNILERFSAQQFPDLHSELNLSSLELGDSALYFCASSPGGGDTQYFGPGTRLTVL.

CDR3 sequence: CASSLDRANTGELFF. The CDR3 nucleotides read TGCGCCAGCAGCCTGGACAGGGCGAACACCGGGGAGCTGTTTTTT. V gene TRBV5-1 combines with J gene TRBJ2-2; 8 bases agree with TRBD1. J lost 0 bases, V lost 4 bases, and 2 bases had no gene match. Germline V lookup: CDR1 SGHRS, CDR2 YFSETQ. CDR3 length equals 15 residues.

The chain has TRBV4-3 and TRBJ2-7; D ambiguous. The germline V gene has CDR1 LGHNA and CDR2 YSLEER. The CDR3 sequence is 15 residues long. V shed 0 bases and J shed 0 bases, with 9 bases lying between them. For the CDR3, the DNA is TGCGCCAGCAGCCAAGACTGGAGTAACTCCTACGAGCAGTACTTC. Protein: CASSQDWSNSYEQYF.

CDR3 coding DNA: TGTGCCAGCAGCTTAGCTAACTCGGGACCCCTCCACTTT. The encoded protein is CASSLANSGPLHF. The rearrangement links TRBV7-9 to TRBJ1-6; D ambiguous. Germline V gene data show CDR1 as SEHNR and CDR2 as FQNEAQ (reference sequence). V lost 0 bases, J lost 12 bases, and 9 bases lay in between. The CDR3 sequence is 13 residues long. The full variable domain, in which reference TRBV7-9 and TRBJ1-6 provide the parts outside the CDR3, is DTGVSQNPRHKITKRGQNVTFRCDPISEHNRLYWYRQTLGQGPEFLTYFQNEAQLEKSRLLSDRFSAERPKGSFSTLEIQRTEQGDSAMYLCASSLANSGPLHFGNGTRLTVT.

CDR3 in DNA: TGTGCCAGCTCACCCCCCTTCTCCTATGGCTACACCTTC. This sequence encodes CASSPPFSYGYTF. The chain uses TRBV18 and TRBJ1-2; no clear D. Germline CDR1 is KGHSH and CDR2 is LQKENI. The V end was cut by 3 bases, the J end by 4 bases, with 9 bases between. The CDR3 covers 13 residues.

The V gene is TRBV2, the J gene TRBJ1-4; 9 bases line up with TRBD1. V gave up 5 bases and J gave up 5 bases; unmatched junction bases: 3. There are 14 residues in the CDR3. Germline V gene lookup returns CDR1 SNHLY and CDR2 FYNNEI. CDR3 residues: CASSNRGRNEKLFF. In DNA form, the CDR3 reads TGTGCCAGCAGTAACAGGGGGCGGAATGAAAAACTGTTTTTT. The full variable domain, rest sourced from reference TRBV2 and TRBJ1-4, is EPEVTQTPSHQVTQMGQEVILRCVPISNHLYFYWYRQILGQKVEFLVSFYNNEISEKSEIFDDQFSVERPDGSNFTLKIRSTKLEDSAMYFCASSNRGRNEKLFFGSGTQLSVL.

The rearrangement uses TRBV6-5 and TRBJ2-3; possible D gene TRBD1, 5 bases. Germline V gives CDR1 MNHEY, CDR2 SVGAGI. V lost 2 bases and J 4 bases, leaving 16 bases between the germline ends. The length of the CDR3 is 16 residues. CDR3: CASSYGGKGMADTQYF. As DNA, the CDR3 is TGTGCCAGCAGTTACGGTGGTAAGGGGATGGCAGATACGCAGTATTTT.

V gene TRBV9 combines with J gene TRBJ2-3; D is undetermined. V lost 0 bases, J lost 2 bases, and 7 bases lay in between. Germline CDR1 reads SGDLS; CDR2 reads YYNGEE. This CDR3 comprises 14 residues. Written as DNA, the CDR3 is TGTGCCAGCAGCGTAGAACAGTTCACAGATACGCAGTATTTT. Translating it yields CASSVEQFTDTQYF.

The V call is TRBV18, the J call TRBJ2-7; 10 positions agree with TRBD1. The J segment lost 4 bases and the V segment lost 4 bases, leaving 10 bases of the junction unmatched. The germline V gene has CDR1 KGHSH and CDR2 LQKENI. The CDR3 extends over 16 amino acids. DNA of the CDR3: TGTGCCAGCTCACAGACAGGGGGCCCCGCTTCGTACGAGCAGTACTTC. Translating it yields CASSQTGGPASYEQYF.

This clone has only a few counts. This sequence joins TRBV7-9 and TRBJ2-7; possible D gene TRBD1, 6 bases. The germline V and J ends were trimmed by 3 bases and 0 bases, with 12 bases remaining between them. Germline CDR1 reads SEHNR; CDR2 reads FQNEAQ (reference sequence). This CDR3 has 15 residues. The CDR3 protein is CASSLAGAPSYEQYF. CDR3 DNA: TGTGCCAGCAGCTTGGCAGGGGCCCCCTCCTACGAGCAGTACTTC.

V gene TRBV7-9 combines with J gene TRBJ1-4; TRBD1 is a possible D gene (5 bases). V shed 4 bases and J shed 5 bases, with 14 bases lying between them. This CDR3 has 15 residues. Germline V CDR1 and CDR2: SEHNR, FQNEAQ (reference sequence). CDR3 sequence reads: CASSSGGTVNEKLFF. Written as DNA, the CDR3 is TGTGCCAGCAGCTCCGGAGGGACGGTGAATGAAAAACTGTTTTTT. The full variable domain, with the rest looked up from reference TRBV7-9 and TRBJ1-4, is DTGVSQNPRHKITKRGQNVTFRCDPISEHNRLYWYRQTLGQGPEFLTYFQNEAQLEKSRLLSDRFSAERPKGSFSTLEIQRTEQGDSAMYLCASSSGGTVNEKLFFGSGTQLSVL.

The CDR3 region is CASSVRRLHSNQPQHF. The CDR3 DNA reads TGTGCCAGCAGTGTCCGGCGGCTTCATAGCAATCAGCCCCAGCATTTT. The genes are TRBV25-1 and TRBJ1-5; no definite D call. The V end lost 4 bases, the J end lost 0 bases, and 13 bases lay between the germline ends. The CDR3 consists of 16 residues. Germline assignment: CDR1 MGHDK and CDR2 SYGVNS.

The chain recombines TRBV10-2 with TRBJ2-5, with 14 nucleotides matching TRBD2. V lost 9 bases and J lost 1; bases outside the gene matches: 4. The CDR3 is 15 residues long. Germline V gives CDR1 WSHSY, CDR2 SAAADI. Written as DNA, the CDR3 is TGCGCCAGTCGGACTAGCGGGGGGTCCCAAGAGACCCAGTACTTC. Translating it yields CASRTSGGSQETQYF.

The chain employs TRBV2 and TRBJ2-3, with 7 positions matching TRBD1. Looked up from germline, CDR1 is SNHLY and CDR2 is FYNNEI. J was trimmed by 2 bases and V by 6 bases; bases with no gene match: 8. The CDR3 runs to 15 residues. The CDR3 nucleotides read TGTGCCAGCAGGCCGACAGGGCTCTTCACAGATACGCAGTATTTT. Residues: CASRPTGLFTDTQYF.

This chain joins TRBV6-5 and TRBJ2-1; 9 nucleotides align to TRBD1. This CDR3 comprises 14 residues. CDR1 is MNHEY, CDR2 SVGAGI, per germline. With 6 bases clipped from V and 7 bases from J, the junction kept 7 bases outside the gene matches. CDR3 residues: CASRGTGPSNEQFF. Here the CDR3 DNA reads TGTGCCAGCAGGGGGACAGGGCCTTCGAATGAGCAGTTCTTC.

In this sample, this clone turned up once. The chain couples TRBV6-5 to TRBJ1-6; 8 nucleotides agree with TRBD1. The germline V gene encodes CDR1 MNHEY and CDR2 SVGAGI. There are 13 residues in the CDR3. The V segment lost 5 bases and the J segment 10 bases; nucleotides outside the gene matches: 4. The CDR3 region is CASSPRQGSPLHF. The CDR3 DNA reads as TGTGCCAGCAGTCCGCGACAGGGGTCACCCCTCCACTTT.

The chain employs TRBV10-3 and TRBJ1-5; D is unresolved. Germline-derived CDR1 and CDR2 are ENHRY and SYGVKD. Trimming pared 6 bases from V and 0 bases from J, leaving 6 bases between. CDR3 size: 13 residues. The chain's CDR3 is CAIRAYSNQPQHF. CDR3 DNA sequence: TGTGCCATCAGGGCTTATAGCAATCAGCCCCAGCATTTT.

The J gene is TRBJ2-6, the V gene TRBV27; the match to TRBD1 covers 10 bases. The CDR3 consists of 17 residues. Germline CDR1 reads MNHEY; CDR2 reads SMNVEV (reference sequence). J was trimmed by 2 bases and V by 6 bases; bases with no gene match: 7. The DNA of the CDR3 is TGTGCCAGCAGCCGCGCCGGGACAGGGGCTGGGGCCAACGTCCTGACTTTC. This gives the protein CASSRAGTGAGANVLTF.

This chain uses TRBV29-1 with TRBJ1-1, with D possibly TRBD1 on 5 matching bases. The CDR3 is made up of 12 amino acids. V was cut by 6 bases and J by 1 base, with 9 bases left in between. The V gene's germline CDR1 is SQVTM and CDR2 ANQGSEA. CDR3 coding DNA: TGCAGCGTCTTCGGACAGAACACTGAAGCTTTCTTT. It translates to CSVFGQNTEAFF. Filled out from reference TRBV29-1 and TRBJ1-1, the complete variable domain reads SAVISQKPSRDICQRGTSLTIQCQVDSQVTMMFWYRQQPGQSLTLIATANQGSEATYESGFVIDKFPISRPNLTFSTLTVSNMSPEDSSIYLCSVFGQNTEAFFGQGTRLTVV.

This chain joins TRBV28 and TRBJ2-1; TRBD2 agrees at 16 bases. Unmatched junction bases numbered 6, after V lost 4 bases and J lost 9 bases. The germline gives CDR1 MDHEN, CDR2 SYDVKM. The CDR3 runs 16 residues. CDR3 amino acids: CASSSGTSGGAGEQFF. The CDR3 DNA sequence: TGTGCCAGCAGTTCGGGGACTAGCGGGGGGGCCGGTGAGCAGTTCTTC.

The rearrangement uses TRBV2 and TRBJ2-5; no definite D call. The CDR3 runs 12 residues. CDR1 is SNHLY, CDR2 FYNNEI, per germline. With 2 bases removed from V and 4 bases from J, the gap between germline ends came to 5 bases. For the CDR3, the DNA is TGTGCCAGCAGTGAATTGCGAGAGACCCAGTACTTC. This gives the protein CASSELRETQYF.

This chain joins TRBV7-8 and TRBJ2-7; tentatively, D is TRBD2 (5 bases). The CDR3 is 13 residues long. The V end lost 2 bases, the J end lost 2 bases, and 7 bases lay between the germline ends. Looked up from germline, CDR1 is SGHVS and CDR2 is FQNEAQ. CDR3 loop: CASSLPGAYEQYF. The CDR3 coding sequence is TGTGCCAGCAGCTTACCCGGGGCCTACGAGCAGTACTTC.

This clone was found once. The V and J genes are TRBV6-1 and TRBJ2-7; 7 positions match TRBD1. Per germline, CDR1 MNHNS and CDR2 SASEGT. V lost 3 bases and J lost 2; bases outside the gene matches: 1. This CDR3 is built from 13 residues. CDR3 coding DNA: TGTGCCAGCAGTGATACAGGGGCCTACGAGCAGTACTTC. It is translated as CASSDTGAYEQYF.

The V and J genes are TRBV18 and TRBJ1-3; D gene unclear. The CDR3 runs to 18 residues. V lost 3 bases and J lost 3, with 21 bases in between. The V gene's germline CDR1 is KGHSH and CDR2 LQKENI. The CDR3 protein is CASSPSPPGTLFGNTIYF. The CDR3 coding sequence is TGTGCCAGCTCACCGAGCCCGCCAGGTACACTTTTTGGAAACACCATATATTTT.

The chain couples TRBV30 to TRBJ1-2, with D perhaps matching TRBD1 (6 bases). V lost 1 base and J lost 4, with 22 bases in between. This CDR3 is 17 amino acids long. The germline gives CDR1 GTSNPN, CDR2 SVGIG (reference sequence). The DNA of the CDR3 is TGTGCCTGGAGTGGCAATCCGGCTTCAGGGGCCCTCTATGGCTACACCTTC. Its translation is CAWSGNPASGALYGYTF.

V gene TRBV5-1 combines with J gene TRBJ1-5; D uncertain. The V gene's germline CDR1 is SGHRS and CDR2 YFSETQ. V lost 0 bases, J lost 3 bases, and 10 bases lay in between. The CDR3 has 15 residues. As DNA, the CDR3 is TGCGCCAGCAGCTTGGGGTCGGCGGCCAATCAGCCCCAGCATTTT. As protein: CASSLGSAANQPQHF.

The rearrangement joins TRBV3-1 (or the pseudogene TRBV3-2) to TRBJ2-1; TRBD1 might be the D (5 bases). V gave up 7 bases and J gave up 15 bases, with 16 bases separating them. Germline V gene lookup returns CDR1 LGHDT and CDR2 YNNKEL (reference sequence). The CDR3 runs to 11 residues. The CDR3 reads CASKGQDKAFF. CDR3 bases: TGTGCCAGCAAGGGGCAGGACAAGGCGTTCTTC.

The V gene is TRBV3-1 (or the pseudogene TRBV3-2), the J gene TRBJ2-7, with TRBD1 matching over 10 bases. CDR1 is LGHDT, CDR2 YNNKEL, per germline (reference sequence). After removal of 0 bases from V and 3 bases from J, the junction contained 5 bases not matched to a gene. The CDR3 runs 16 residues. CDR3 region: CASSQDVGTGDYEQYF. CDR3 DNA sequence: TGTGCCAGCAGCCAAGATGTGGGGACAGGGGACTACGAGCAGTACTTC.